The 18 T cell receptor beta chains in this list originate from one sample, sequenced in a study of blood T cell repertoires in COVID-19. Assay used: immunoSEQ multiplex PCR; TCRdb lists only in-frame clones, some missing. The data contain fewer than 350,000 clones, roughly 90% of them singletons. Material for sequencing was PBMCs or T cells enriched from blood (not recorded which). Every receptor here comes from a woman aged 30 to 39 who had been exposed to COVID-19.

The V gene is TRBV7-9, the J gene TRBJ1-5; D not resolved. The CDR3 length is 14 residues. CDR1 is SEHNR and CDR2 is FQNEAQ in the germline V gene (reference sequence). Trimming stripped 6 bases from V and 1 base from J, with 10 bases between. The CDR3 region has the DNA TGTGCCAGCAGTGCGGGCCCAAGCAATCAGCCCCAGCATTTT. It translates to CASSAGPSNQPQHF.

The chain couples TRBV5-4 to TRBJ2-7; D possibly corresponds to TRBD2 (6 bases). Looked up from germline, CDR1 is SGHNT and CDR2 is YYREEE (reference sequence). V shed 0 bases and J shed 2 bases, with 12 bases lying between them. There are 15 residues in the CDR3. The CDR3 protein is CASSLDLASTYEQYF. The DNA of the CDR3 is TGTGCCAGCAGCTTGGACCTAGCGTCTACCTACGAGCAGTACTTC.

The chain carries TRBV10-2 and TRBJ1-4, with 8 bases that match TRBD1. The CDR3 covers 13 residues. With V trimmed by 6 bases and J by 4 bases, 1 base remained unmatched. CDR1 WSHSY and CDR2 SAAADI come from the germline V gene. The CDR3 protein is CASSDRGNEKLFF. The CDR3 bases are TGCGCCAGCAGCGACAGGGGTAATGAAAAACTGTTTTTT.

The J gene is TRBJ1-1, the V gene TRBV6-6, with 7 positions matching TRBD1. The CDR3 extends over 14 amino acids. Germline lookup yields CDR1 MNHNY and CDR2 SVGAGI (reference sequence). V was pared by 5 bases and J by 5 bases, with 8 bases of the junction left unmatched. The CDR3 sequence: CASSLRGLGTEAFF. The CDR3 nucleotides are TGTGCCAGCAGTCTGAGGGGGCTGGGGACTGAAGCTTTCTTT.

In regard to this clone: Additional DNA sequences in this sample encode the identical CDR3. V usage is TRBV5-1 and J usage is TRBJ2-2; 9 positions agree with TRBD1. Germline CDR1 reads SGHRS; CDR2 reads YFSETQ. V lost 4 bases and J lost 6; bases outside the gene matches: 4. The CDR3 has 14 residues. DNA of the CDR3: TGCGCCAGCAGCCTGACAGGGGGGTCCGGGGAGCTGTTTTTT. Protein: CASSLTGGSGELFF.

This clone was detected once. The V and J genes are TRBV19 and TRBJ1-5, with D possibly being TRBD1 (5 bases). V gave up 10 bases and J gave up 0 bases, with 19 bases separating them. The CDR3 is 16 residues long. Germline V lookup: CDR1 LNHDA, CDR2 SQIVND (reference sequence). CDR3 DNA sequence: TGTGCCATATCGGAGGGGACCAGGTATAGCAATCAGCCCCAGCATTTT. Encoded protein: CAISEGTRYSNQPQHF.

The chain has TRBV5-1 and TRBJ1-2; D unresolved. V lost 10 bases to trimming and J lost 13 bases, with 32 bases between them. The CDR3 is 15 amino acids. The germline V gene encodes CDR1 SGHRS and CDR2 YFSETQ. The CDR3, as DNA: TGCGCCTCGGGCATACCCACAAGCGGGGAGGGCGCTATCACCTTC. Protein product: CASGIPTSGEGAITF.

The table lists this clone with a count of one. V and J are TRBV3-1 (or the pseudogene TRBV3-2) and TRBJ2-2; D not resolved. CDR1 is LGHDT, CDR2 YNNKEL, per germline (reference sequence). This CDR3 contains 16 residues. V was shortened by 0 bases and J by 5 bases, with 13 bases between the two germline ends. DNA of the CDR3: TGTGCCAGCAGCCAAGATCGAAGTAGCCGAACCGGGGAGCTGTTTTTT. Translation gives CASSQDRSSRTGELFF.

This chain uses TRBV2 with TRBJ1-1; 8 positions match TRBD1. The J segment lost 5 bases and the V segment lost 8 bases, leaving 10 bases of the junction unmatched. Germline V CDR1 and CDR2: SNHLY, FYNNEI. This CDR3 comprises 14 residues. In DNA, the CDR3 is TGTGCCAGCTCCCGGCAGGGGGCTCAAACTGAAGCTTTCTTT. Translated: CASSRQGAQTEAFF.

J is TRBJ1-1 and V is TRBV3-1 (or the pseudogene TRBV3-2); D perhaps matches TRBD1 (5 bases). V lost 3 bases and J lost 6, with 8 bases in between. The CDR3 runs to 12 residues. Per the germline V gene, CDR1 is LGHDT and CDR2 is YNNKEL (reference sequence). The CDR3 region has the DNA TGTGCCAGCAGCCACTCAGGGTCTGAAGCTTTCTTT. Translating gives CASSHSGSEAFF.

V gene TRBV10-3 combines with J gene TRBJ1-5; 7 nucleotides align to TRBD1. The germline V gene encodes CDR1 ENHRY and CDR2 SYGVKD. The CDR3 is 16 residues long. The ends lost 3 bases at V and 2 bases at J; junction bases unmatched: 7. The CDR3 coding sequence is TGTGCCATCAGTGAACCGAGGGGGCTAGGCAATCAGCCCCAGCATTTT. Protein: CAISEPRGLGNQPQHF.

This clone has just a few counts. The chain is built from TRBV9 and TRBJ2-1; 11 bases align to TRBD2. The trim removed 2 bases at V and 8 bases at J, leaving 3 bases unmatched. The length of the CDR3 is 14 residues. Germline V gene data show CDR1 as SGDLS and CDR2 as YYNGEE. The DNA for the CDR3 is TGTGCCAGCAGCGTTAGCGGGAGGGCCCATGAGCAGTTCTTC. It specifies CASSVSGRAHEQFF.

The chain has TRBV27 and TRBJ2-5; possible D gene TRBD1, 5 bases. The V end was cut by 6 bases, the J end by 1 base, with 15 bases between. CDR1 MNHEY and CDR2 SMNVEV come from the germline V gene (reference sequence). The length of the CDR3 is 15 residues. CDR3 loop: CASSWSGAGQETQYF. The CDR3 DNA follows: TGTGCCAGCAGCTGGAGTGGGGCAGGCCAAGAGACCCAGTACTTC.

CDR3 in amino acids: CASSLGLAGGDNEQFF. The CDR3 bases are TGTGCCAGCAGCCTGGGACTAGCGGGAGGGGACAATGAGCAGTTCTTC. The chain uses TRBV14 and TRBJ2-1, with TRBD2 matching over 16 bases. The junction had 2 bases not matched to a gene; V was cut back by 4 bases and J by 5 bases. The CDR3 has 16 residues. In germline, CDR1 is SGHDN, CDR2 FVKESK.

This rearrangement joins TRBV27 to TRBJ1-2, with 10 bases matching TRBD1. This CDR3 contains 17 residues. The germline gives CDR1 MNHEY, CDR2 SMNVEV (reference sequence). V lost 5 bases and J lost 4; bases outside the gene matches: 13. The CDR3 here is CASSRVPGQGNSYGYTF. For the CDR3, the DNA is TGTGCCAGCAGTCGAGTCCCGGGACAGGGGAATAGCTATGGCTACACCTTC.

This sequence joins TRBV5-6 and TRBJ2-7, with a possible D match to TRBD2 (5 bases). V was pared by 2 bases and J by 2 bases, with 14 bases between. This CDR3 region has 15 residues. Germline lookup yields CDR1 SGHDT and CDR2 YYEEEE. CDR3 amino acids: CASSFIVASAYEQYF. The CDR3 DNA reads TGTGCCAGCAGCTTCATAGTAGCGAGCGCCTACGAGCAGTACTTC.

V gene TRBV11-3 combines with J gene TRBJ2-2; 7 nucleotides agree with TRBD1. The CDR3 covers 15 residues. Trimming cost V 4 bases and J 7 bases; bases outside gene matches: 9. CDR1 is SGHNT, CDR2 YENEEA, per germline. For the CDR3, the DNA is TGTGCCAGCAGCTCACCCATACAGGGGCACGGGGAGCTGTTTTTT. Residues: CASSSPIQGHGELFF.

The rearrangement joins TRBV12-3 or TRBV12-4 to TRBJ1-2; 10 bases map to TRBD1. This CDR3 is 12 amino acids long. J lost 6 bases, V lost 9 bases, and 4 bases had no gene match. This CDR3 reads CASAGTGDGYTF. CDR3 nucleotide sequence: TGTGCCAGTGCCGGGACAGGGGATGGCTACACCTTC.